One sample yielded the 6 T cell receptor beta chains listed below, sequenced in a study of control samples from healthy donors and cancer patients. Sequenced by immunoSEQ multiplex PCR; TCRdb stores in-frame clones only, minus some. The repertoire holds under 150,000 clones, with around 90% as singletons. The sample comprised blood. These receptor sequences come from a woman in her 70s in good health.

CDR3 amino acids: CASSIRGAGYSNQPQHF. The CDR3 DNA reads as TGTGCCAGTAGTATCCGGGGGGCTGGGTATAGCAATCAGCCCCAGCATTTT. The chain couples TRBV19 to TRBJ1-5; a weak D match, TRBD1 (6 bases). Trimming stripped 3 bases from V and 0 bases from J, with 15 bases between. Germline lookup yields CDR1 LNHDA and CDR2 SQIVND (reference sequence). The CDR3 extends over 17 amino acids.

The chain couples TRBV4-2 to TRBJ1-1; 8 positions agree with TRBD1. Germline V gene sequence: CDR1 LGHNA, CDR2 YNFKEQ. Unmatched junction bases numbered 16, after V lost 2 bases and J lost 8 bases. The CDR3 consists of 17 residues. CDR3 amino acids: CASSQSSTGTGDFEAFF. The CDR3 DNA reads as TGTGCCAGCAGCCAAAGTTCGACCGGGACAGGAGATTTCGAAGCTTTCTTT.

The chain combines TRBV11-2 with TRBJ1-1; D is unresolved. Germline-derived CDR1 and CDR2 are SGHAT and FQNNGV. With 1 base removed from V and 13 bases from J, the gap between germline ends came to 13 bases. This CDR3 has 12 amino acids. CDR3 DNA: TGTGCCAGCAGCTTAGGGATAGGGATTGATTTCTTT. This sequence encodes CASSLGIGIDFF.

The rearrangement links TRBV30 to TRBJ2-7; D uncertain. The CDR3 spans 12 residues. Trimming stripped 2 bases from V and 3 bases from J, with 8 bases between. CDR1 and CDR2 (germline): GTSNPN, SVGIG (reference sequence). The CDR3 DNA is TGTGCCTGGAGTAAGACCCACTACGAGCAGTACTTC. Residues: CAWSKTHYEQYF.

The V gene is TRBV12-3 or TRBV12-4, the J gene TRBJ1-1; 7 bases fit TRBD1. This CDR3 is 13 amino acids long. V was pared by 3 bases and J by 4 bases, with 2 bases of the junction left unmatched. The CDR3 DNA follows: TGTGCCAGCAGTTTCCCAGGGGGCACTGAAGCTTTCTTT. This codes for CASSFPGGTEAFF.

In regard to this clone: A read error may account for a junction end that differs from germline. CDR3 protein: CASSPYDGPSSF. In nucleotides, the CDR3 is TGTGCCAGCAGCCCCTATGATGGCCCTTCCTCCTTT. The chain is built from TRBV11-2 and TRBJ1-1; D is unresolved. The CDR3 length is 12 residues. In germline, CDR1 is SGHAT, CDR2 FQNNGV.